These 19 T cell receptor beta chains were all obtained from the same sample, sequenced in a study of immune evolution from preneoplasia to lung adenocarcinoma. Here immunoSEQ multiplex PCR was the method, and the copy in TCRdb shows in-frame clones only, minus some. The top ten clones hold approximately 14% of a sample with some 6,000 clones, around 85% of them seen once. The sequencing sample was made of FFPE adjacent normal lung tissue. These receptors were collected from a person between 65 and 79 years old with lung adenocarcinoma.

CDR3 region: CASSLERNTEAFF. The CDR3, as DNA: TGTGCCAGCAGTTTAGAGAGGAACACTGAAGCTTTCTTT. The chain has TRBV28 and TRBJ1-1; D unresolved. V was cut by 2 bases and J by 1 base, with 5 bases left in between. The CDR3 is made up of 13 amino acids. CDR1 MDHEN and CDR2 SYDVKM come from the germline V gene.

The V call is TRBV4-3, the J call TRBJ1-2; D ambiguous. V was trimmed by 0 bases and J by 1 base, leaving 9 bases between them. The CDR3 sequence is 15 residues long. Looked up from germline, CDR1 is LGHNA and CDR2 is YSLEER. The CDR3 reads CASSQDLYSNYGYTF. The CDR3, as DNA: TGCGCCAGCAGCCAAGATCTCTACAGTAACTATGGCTACACCTTC.

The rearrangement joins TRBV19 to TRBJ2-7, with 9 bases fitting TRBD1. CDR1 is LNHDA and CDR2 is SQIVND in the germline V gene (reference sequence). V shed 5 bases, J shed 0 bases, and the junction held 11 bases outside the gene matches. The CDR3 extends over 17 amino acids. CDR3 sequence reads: CASSPPGQGVPSYEQYF. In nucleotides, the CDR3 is TGTGCCAGTAGTCCTCCGGGACAGGGAGTCCCCTCCTACGAGCAGTACTTC.

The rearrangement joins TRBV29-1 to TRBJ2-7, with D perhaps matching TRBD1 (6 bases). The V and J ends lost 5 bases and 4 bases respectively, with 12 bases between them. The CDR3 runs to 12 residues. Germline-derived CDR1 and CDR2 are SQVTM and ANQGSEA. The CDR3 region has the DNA TGCAGCGTTCAAGGACAGAGTTACGAGCAGTACTTC. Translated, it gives CSVQGQSYEQYF.

The CDR3 nucleotides read TGCGCCAGCAGTTGGTCCCTTGGCAGGGGGCTATCTGGGGCCAACGTCCTGACTTTC. Its protein is CASSWSLGRGLSGANVLTF. The V and J genes are TRBV23-1 and TRBJ2-6; TRBD1 agrees at 8 bases. TRBV23-1 is known as an ORF, though its function is uncertain. This CDR3 has 19 residues. V lost 5 bases, J lost 1 base, and 13 bases stayed unmatched.

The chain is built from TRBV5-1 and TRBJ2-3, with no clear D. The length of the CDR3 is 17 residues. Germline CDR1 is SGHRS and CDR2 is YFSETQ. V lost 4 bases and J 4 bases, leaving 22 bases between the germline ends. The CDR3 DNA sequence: TGCGCCAGCAGCCTCATCGACGGTCTGCATGTTTCAGATACGCAGTATTTT. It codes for CASSLIDGLHVSDTQYF.

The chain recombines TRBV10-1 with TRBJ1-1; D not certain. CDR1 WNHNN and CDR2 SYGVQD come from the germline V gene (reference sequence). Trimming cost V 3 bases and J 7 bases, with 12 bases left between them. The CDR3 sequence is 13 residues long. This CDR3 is CASSEIMSREAFF. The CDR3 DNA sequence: TGCGCCAGCAGTGAAATCATGAGCCGTGAAGCTTTCTTT.

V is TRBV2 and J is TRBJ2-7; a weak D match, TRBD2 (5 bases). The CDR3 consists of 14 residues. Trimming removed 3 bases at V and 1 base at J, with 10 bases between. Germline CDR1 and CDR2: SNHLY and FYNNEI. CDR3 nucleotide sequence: TGTGCCAGCAGTGATCCAGCGGTATCCTACGAGCAGTACTTC. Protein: CASSDPAVSYEQYF.

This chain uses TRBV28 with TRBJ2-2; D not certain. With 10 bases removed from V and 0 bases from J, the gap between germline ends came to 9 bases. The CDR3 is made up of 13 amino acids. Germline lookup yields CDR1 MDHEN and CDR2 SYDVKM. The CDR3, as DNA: TGTGCCATTGAGGAGACGAACACCGGGGAGCTGTTTTTT. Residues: CAIEETNTGELFF.

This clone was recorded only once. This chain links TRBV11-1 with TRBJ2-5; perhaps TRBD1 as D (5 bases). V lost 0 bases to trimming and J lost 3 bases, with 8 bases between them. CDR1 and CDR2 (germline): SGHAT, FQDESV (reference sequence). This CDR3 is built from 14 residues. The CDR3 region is CASSLAGVEETQYF. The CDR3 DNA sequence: TGTGCCAGCAGCTTAGCAGGGGTGGAAGAGACCCAGTACTTC.

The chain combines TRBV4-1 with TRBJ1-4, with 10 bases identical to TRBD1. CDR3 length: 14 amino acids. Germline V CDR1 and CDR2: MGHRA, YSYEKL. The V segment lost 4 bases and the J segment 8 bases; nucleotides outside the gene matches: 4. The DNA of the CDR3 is TGCGCCAGCAGCCTTGGGACAGGGGACGAAAAACTGTTTTTT. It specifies CASSLGTGDEKLFF.

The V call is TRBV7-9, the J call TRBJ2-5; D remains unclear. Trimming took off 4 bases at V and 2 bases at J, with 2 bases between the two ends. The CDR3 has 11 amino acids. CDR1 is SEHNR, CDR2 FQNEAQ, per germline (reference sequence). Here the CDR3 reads CASSSQETQYF. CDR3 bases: TGTGCCAGCAGCTCGCAAGAGACCCAGTACTTC.

The chain's CDR3 is CASSTLGNEQFF. Here the CDR3 DNA reads TGTGCCAGTAGTACCCTCGGCAATGAGCAGTTCTTC. The chain joins TRBV19 to TRBJ2-1; D call uncertain. Trimming stripped 4 bases from V and 6 bases from J, with 7 bases between. CDR3 length: 12 amino acids. Germline V CDR1 and CDR2: LNHDA, SQIVND (reference sequence). Using reference TRBV19 and TRBJ2-1 for the parts outside the CDR3, the full variable domain is DGGITQSPKYLFRKEGQNVTLSCEQNLNHDAMYWYRQDPGQGLRLIYYSQIVNDFQKGDIAEGYSVSREKKESFPLTVTSAQKNPTAFYLCASSTLGNEQFFGPGTRLTVL.

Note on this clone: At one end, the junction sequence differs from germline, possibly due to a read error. Here the CDR3 DNA reads TGTGCCAGCAGTTACACTCAGGGGGGGCCTGAAGTTTTCTTT. It specifies CASSYTQGGPEVFF. The rearrangement links TRBV6-5 to TRBJ1-1; 7 bases match TRBD1. The CDR3 runs to 14 residues. The germline V gene has CDR1 MNHEY and CDR2 SVGAGI.

The CDR3 coding sequence is TGTGCCAGCAGCTTAGGTCAGGGCCCCTCCAATGAGCAGTTCTTC. Amino acid sequence: CASSLGQGPSNEQFF. V usage is TRBV7-3 and J usage is TRBJ2-1, with a weak D call TRBD1 (5 bases). Germline loops: CDR1 SGHTA, CDR2 FQGTGA. The CDR3 extends over 15 amino acids. Between the trimmed V and J ends, which lost 2 bases and 6 bases, there was a span of 14 bases.

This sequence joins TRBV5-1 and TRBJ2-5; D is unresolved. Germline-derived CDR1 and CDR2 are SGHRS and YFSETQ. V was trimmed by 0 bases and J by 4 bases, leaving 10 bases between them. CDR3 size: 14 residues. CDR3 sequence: CASSLGQSRETQYF. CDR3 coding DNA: TGCGCCAGCAGCTTGGGCCAGAGCCGAGAGACCCAGTACTTC.

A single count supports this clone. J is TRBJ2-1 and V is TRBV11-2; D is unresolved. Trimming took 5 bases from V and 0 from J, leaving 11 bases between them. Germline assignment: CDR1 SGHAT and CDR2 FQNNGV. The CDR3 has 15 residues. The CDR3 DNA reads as TGTGCCAGCAGCCCGCCAGTAGGCTCCTACAATGAGCAGTTCTTC. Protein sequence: CASSPPVGSYNEQFF.

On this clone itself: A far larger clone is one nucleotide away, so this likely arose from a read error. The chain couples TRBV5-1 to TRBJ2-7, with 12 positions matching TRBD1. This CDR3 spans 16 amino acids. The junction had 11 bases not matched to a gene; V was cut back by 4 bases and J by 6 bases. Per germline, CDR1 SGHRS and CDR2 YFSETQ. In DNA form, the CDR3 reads TGCGCCAGCAGCCGCAACCCGGGACAGGGGGCAGGCGAGCAGTACTTC. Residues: CASSRNPGQGAGEQYF.

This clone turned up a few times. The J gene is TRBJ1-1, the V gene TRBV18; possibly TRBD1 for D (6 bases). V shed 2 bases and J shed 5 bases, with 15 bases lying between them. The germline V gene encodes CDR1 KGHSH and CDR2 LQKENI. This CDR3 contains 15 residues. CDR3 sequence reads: CASSPSGGAWTEAFF. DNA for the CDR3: TGTGCCAGCTCACCATCCGGGGGCGCTTGGACTGAAGCTTTCTTT.